These 11 T cell receptor beta chains originate from one sample sequenced in a study of chemoradiotherapy in HPV16-positive cancers (dated by TCRdb to between 2022 and 2023). Preparation of the library involved the immunoSEQ multiplex PCR assay. What TCRdb holds here is the immuneACCESS table cut down to in-frame rearrangements. Part of the clones is not present; checked against another copy, under half of the missing clones reflect an unresolved V gene, and the others are unexplained. The sample table records some 11,000 clones; around 62% of these occur just once. 16% of the sample comes from the top ten. This specimen was taken from a patient who underwent chemoradiotherapy. All receptors derive from a human donor with HPV-associated anogenital cancer.

This chain connects TRBV27 to TRBJ2-1; D uncertain. The CDR3 is 12 residues long. The germline V gene encodes CDR1 MNHEY and CDR2 SMNVEV (reference sequence). V lost 5 bases to trimming and J lost 3 bases, with 5 bases between them. This chain's CDR3 is CASSLNYNEQFF. The CDR3 DNA sequence: TGTGCCAGCAGTCTTAACTACAATGAGCAGTTCTTC.

V usage is TRBV2 and J usage is TRBJ1-1, with a tentative D call TRBD1 (5 bases). The CDR3 extends over 15 amino acids. Trimming left V 5 bases short and J 0 bases short, with 13 bases between. Germline V gene data show CDR1 as SNHLY and CDR2 as FYNNEI. DNA for the CDR3: TGTGCCAGCAGTCCAATCGACAGTCTGAACACTGAAGCTTTCTTT. Its translation is CASSPIDSLNTEAFF. Variable domain in full (rest from reference TRBV2 and TRBJ1-1): EPEVTQTPSHQVTQMGQEVILRCVPISNHLYFYWYRQILGQKVEFLVSFYNNEISEKSEIFDDQFSVERPDGSNFTLKIRSTKLEDSAMYFCASSPIDSLNTEAFFGQGTRLTVV.

This clone was seen a few times. The V gene is TRBV30, the J gene TRBJ1-1; D not certain. The ends were cut back, 0 bases at V and 7 bases at J, with 6 bases in the middle. CDR1 is GTSNPN and CDR2 is SVGIG in the germline V gene (reference sequence). The CDR3 runs 11 residues. CDR3 region: CAWSVLDEAFF. The CDR3 coding sequence is TGTGCCTGGAGTGTACTGGATGAAGCTTTCTTT. The whole variable domain, remainder taken from reference TRBV30 and TRBJ1-1, is SQTIHQWPATLVQPVGSPLSLECTVEGTSNPNLYWYRQAAGRGLQLLFYSVGIGQISSEVPQNLSASRPQDRQFILSSKKLLLSDSGFYLCAWSVLDEAFFGQGTRLTVV.

This clone is medium-sized by share. The rearrangement joins TRBV14 to TRBJ2-5, with D uncertain. Trimming stripped 4 bases from V and 3 bases from J, with 9 bases between. The V gene's germline CDR1 is SGHDN and CDR2 FVKESK. The CDR3 consists of 13 residues. The CDR3 nucleotides read TGTGCCAGCAGCCCAACCCTGGAAGAGACCCAGTACTTC. Residues: CASSPTLEETQYF.

This clone was detected only a few times. The chain links TRBV6-5 to TRBJ1-1; possibly TRBD1 for D (6 bases). The CDR3 covers 13 residues. Germline CDR1 and CDR2: MNHEY and SVGAGI. Trimming took off 5 bases at V and 1 base at J, with 8 bases between the two ends. Written as DNA, the CDR3 is TGTGCCAGCAGTACAGGGTGGAACACTGAAGCTTTCTTT. This translates into CASSTGWNTEAFF.

This clone has just a few counts. This chain uses TRBV7-6 with TRBJ2-1, with 7 bases aligning to TRBD1. J lost 0 bases, V lost 8 bases, and 4 bases had no gene match. Germline V gene sequence: CDR1 SGHVS, CDR2 FNYEAQ. The CDR3 is 14 residues long. The CDR3 nucleotides are TGTGCCAGCGGACAGGCCCCCTCCTACAATGAGCAGTTCTTC. Translated: CASGQAPSYNEQFF.

The chain employs TRBV5-4 and TRBJ1-2; TRBD1 agrees at 7 bases. This CDR3 is 13 amino acids long. In germline, CDR1 is SGHNT, CDR2 YYREEE (reference sequence). Trimming at V came to 4 bases and at J to 3 bases, leaving 3 bases not matched to a gene. The CDR3 sequence is CASSRTGDYGYTF. In DNA, the CDR3 is TGTGCCAGCAGCCGTACAGGGGACTATGGCTACACCTTC.

J is TRBJ2-2 and V is TRBV19; 8 bases map to TRBD1. V shed 6 bases and J 8 bases; nucleotides not matched to a gene: 8. The CDR3 is 14 residues long. CDR1 is LNHDA, CDR2 SQIVND, per germline (reference sequence). In nucleotides, the CDR3 is TGTGCCAGTAGGGGGACAGGCATTGCTGGGGAGCTGTTTTTT. Residues: CASRGTGIAGELFF.

This rearrangement joins TRBV6-4 to TRBJ2-3, with D possibly TRBD2 on 5 matching bases. CDR1 and CDR2 from the germline V gene are MRHNA and SNTAGT. This CDR3 spans 14 amino acids. V was pared by 0 bases and J by 2 bases, with 6 bases between. As DNA, the CDR3 is TGTGCCAGCAGTGACTCCCGGGACACAGATACGCAGTATTTT. Protein product: CASSDSRDTDTQYF.

V and J are TRBV29-1 and TRBJ2-7; perhaps TRBD2 as D (5 bases). V was trimmed by 1 base and J by 1 base, leaving 8 bases between them. CDR1 is SQVTM, CDR2 ANQGSEA, per germline. This CDR3 comprises 13 residues. The CDR3 nucleotides are TGCAGCGTTGAAGGAGGGCGTTCCTACGAGCAGTACTTC. It specifies CSVEGGRSYEQYF.

The V and J genes are TRBV11-2 and TRBJ1-2; 11 nucleotides match TRBD1. Trimming took 2 bases from V and 7 from J; bases not matched to a gene: 6. In germline, CDR1 is SGHAT, CDR2 FQNNGV. This CDR3 is built from 15 residues. The CDR3 DNA reads as TGTGCCAGCAGCTTATCGCAGGACAGGGGGCTTGGCTACACCTTC. This encodes CASSLSQDRGLGYTF.